Listed below are T cell receptor beta chains from one sample, sequenced in a study of regulatory T cells in long-lasting Graves disease. Via MiXCR, TCRdb re-called the multiplex PCR reads, giving one row per CDR3 protein. The sample holds some 500,000 distinct CDR3 sequences, roughly 12% seen once. This same sample was also part of a study on T cells in Graves' hyperthyroidism and ophthalmopathy.

Specimen: peripheral blood mononuclear cells (PBMCs), collected at new diagnosis, from a patient treated with antithyroid drugs. All receptors derive from a man aged 25 to 45 with Graves disease. The CDR3 runs from the conserved cysteine through the conserved F or W. A D gene is named only where the DNA matches it firmly. Some rows have no size entry. The others give once, few or many, or a class for an expanded clone.

J gene: TRBJ2-3; D gene: .; V gene: TRBV20-1; clone size: many; CDR3 protein: CSVTTATVFTDTQYF; CDR3 DNA: TGCAGTGTCACGACAGCGACAGTTTTCACAGATACGCAGTATTTT
J gene: TRBJ2-5; D gene: .; V gene: TRBV20-1; clone size: few; CDR3 protein: CSAPRIEETQYF; CDR3 DNA: TGCAGTGCTCCTAGAATAGAGGAGACCCAGTACTTC
J gene: TRBJ2-5; D gene: .; V gene: TRBV29-1; clone size: many; CDR3 protein: CSVVVAAQETQYF; CDR3 DNA: TGCAGCGTTGTGGTAGCGGCCCAAGAGACCCAGTACTTC
J gene: TRBJ2-1; D gene: TRBD2; V gene: TRBV15; clone size: few; CDR3 protein: CATSRSLAGGNNEQFF; CDR3 DNA: TGTGCCACCAGCAGATCTTTAGCGGGAGGGAACAATGAGCAGTTCTTC
J gene: TRBJ2-1; D gene: .; V gene: TRBV24-1; clone size: few; CDR3 protein: CATSDLWVWEQFF; CDR3 DNA: TGTGCCACCAGTGATTTGTGGGTTTGGGAGCAGTTCTTC
J gene: TRBJ1-1; D gene: TRBD1; V gene: TRBV29-1; clone size: many; CDR3 protein: CSGKGAMNTEAFF; CDR3 DNA: TGCAGCGGGAAGGGGGCAATGAACACTGAAGCTTTCTTT
J gene: TRBJ2-1; D gene: .; V gene: TRBV24-1; clone size: few; CDR3 protein: CATSDSLLGDNEQFF; CDR3 DNA: TGTGCCACCAGTGACTCCTTATTGGGGGACAATGAGCAGTTCTTC
J gene: TRBJ1-2; D gene: TRBD1; V gene: TRBV3-1; clone size: .; CDR3 protein: CASSQSSGRGMIGYTF; CDR3 DNA: TGTGCCAGCAGCCAATCGTCAGGCAGGGGGATGATTGGCTACACCTTC
J gene: TRBJ2-7; D gene: TRBD2; V gene: TRBV3-1; clone size: .; CDR3 protein: CASSQIGLAGMLEQYF; CDR3 DNA: TGTGCCAGCAGCCAAATCGGACTAGCGGGCATGTTGGAGCAGTACTTC
J gene: TRBJ1-3; D gene: TRBD1; V gene: TRBV5-1; clone size: few; CDR3 protein: CASSYSGQGLGNTIYF; CDR3 DNA: TGCGCCAGCAGCTATTCCGGACAGGGATTGGGTAACACCATATATTTT
J gene: TRBJ1-1; D gene: .; V gene: TRBV18; clone size: many; CDR3 protein: CASSPEVRIEAFF; CDR3 DNA: TGTGCCAGCTCACCGGAGGTGCGGATTGAAGCTTTCTTT
J gene: TRBJ2-3; D gene: .; V gene: TRBV2; clone size: many; CDR3 protein: CASSRQRTDTQYF; CDR3 DNA: TGTGCCAGCAGTCGACAGCGCACAGATACGCAGTATTTT
J gene: TRBJ2-2; D gene: TRBD2; V gene: TRBV18; clone size: few; CDR3 protein: CASSPGWLAGATGELFF; CDR3 DNA: TGTGCCAGCTCACCAGGATGGCTAGCGGGAGCCACCGGGGAGCTGTTTTTT
J gene: TRBJ2-3; D gene: .; V gene: TRBV29-1; clone size: many; CDR3 protein: CSVVSRFGITPRGYTQYF; CDR3 DNA: TGCAGCGTTGTGAGTAGGTTTGGGATCACCCCTAGAGGGTATACGCAGTATTTT
J gene: TRBJ1-2; D gene: .; V gene: TRBV4-1; clone size: .; CDR3 protein: CASSQENYLGGYTF; CDR3 DNA: TGCGCCAGCAGCCAAGAAAACTACCTTGGAGGCTACACCTTC
J gene: TRBJ2-5; D gene: .; V gene: TRBV20-1; clone size: many; CDR3 protein: CSARPVDRARAETQYF; CDR3 DNA: TGCAGTGCTAGACCTGTTGACCGGGCCCGGGCAGAGACCCAGTACTTC